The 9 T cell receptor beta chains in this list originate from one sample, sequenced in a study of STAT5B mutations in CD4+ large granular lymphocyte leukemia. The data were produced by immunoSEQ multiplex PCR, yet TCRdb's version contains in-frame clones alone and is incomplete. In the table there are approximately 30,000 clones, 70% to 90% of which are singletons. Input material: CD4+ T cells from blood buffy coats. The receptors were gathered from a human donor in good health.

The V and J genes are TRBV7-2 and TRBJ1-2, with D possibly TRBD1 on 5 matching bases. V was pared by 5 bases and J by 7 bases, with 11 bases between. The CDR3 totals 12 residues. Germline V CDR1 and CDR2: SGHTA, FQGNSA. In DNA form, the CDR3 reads TGTGCCAGCAGCGTCCCGGGGGGTGGCTACACCTTC. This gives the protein CASSVPGGGYTF.

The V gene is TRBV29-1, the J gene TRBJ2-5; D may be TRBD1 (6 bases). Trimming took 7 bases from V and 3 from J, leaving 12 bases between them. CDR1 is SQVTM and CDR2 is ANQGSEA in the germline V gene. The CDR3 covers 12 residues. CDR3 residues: CSATGTKETQYF. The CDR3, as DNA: TGCAGCGCAACCGGGACAAAAGAGACCCAGTACTTC.

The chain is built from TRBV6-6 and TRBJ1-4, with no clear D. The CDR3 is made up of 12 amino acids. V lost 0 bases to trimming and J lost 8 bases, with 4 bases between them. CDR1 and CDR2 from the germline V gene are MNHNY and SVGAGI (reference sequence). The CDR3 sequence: CASSYSVEKLFF. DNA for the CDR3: TGTGCCAGCAGTTACTCGGTGGAAAAACTGTTTTTT.

CDR3 DNA sequence: TGCGCCAGCAGCCTAGGGGGCGTTATAAACGGCTACACCTTC. It specifies CASSLGGVINGYTF. This chain uses TRBV5-1 with TRBJ1-2; TRBD1 matches 7 bases. V trimming: 4 bases; J trimming: 8 bases; junction bases outside the gene matches: 11. CDR3 length: 14 amino acids. The germline V gene has CDR1 SGHRS and CDR2 YFSETQ. Variable domain in full (rest from reference TRBV5-1 and TRBJ1-2): KAGVTQTPRYLIKTRGQQVTLSCSPISGHRSVSWYQQTPGQGLQFLFEYFSETQRNKGNFPGRFSGRQFSNSRSEMNVSTLELGDSALYLCASSLGGVINGYTFGSGTRLTVV.

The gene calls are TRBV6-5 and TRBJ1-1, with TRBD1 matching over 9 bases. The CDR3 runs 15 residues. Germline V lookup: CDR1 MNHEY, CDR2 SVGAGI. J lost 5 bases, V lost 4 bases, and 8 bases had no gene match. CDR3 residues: CASSSPGQGKTEAFF. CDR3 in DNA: TGTGCCAGCAGTTCCCCCGGACAGGGGAAAACTGAAGCTTTCTTT.

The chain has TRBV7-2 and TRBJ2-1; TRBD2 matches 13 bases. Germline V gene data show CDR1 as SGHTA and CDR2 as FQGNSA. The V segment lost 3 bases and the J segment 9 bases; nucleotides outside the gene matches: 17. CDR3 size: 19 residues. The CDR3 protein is CASSLGLRTSGRAGGEQFF. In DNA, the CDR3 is TGTGCCAGCAGCTTGGGCCTTAGAACTAGCGGGAGGGCCGGGGGTGAGCAGTTCTTC.

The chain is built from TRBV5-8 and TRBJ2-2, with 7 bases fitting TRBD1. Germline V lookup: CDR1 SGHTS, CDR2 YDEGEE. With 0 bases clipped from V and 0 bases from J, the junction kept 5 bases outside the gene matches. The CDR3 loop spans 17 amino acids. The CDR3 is CASSLVRQGPNTGELFF. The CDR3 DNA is TGTGCCAGCAGCTTGGTGCGACAGGGACCGAACACCGGGGAGCTGTTTTTT.

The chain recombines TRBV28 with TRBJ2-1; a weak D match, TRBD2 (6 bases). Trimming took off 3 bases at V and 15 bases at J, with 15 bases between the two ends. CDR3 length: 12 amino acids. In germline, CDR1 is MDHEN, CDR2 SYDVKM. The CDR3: CASSFAPSVPFF. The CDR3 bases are TGTGCCAGCAGTTTCGCCCCTAGCGTCCCGTTCTTC.

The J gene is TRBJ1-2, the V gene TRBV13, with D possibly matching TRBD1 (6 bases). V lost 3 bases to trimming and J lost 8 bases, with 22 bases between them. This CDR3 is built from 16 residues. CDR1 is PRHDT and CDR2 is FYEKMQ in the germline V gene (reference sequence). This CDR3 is CASSFGTGSISVGYTF. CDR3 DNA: TGTGCCAGCAGCTTCGGTACAGGGAGCATTTCCGTAGGCTACACCTTC.